This record covers a single TCR beta chain. The data were taken from a study of blood T cell repertoires in COVID-19. Whole-study context: From T cells, B-cell-depleted T cells, or PBMCs came the material, which was cDNA or gDNA.

Participants were aged 18 to 89 years from about two dozen US areas. Categorization into cohorts depended on clinical history that participants reported. As originally analysed: Amplifying reference gene primers gave estimates of nucleated cell counts. Profiled with immunoSEQ multiplex PCR; TCRdb holds only in-frame clones, not every one. Clone size and V and J calls were adopted from that table, with D and trimming inferred from the DNA. The sample carries 250,000 to 350,000 clones, around 89% recorded once. The V gene lost 5 bases and the J gene lost 4 bases, with 15 bases spanning the gap. CDR1 is SGHAT and CDR2 is FQNNGV in the germline V gene. The CDR3 loop spans 15 amino acids.

The TCR sequence derives from a woman under 30 with acute COVID-19. Sequencing used PBMCs or T cells enriched from blood (not recorded which). V is TRBV11-2 and J is TRBJ1-3; TRBD1 is a possible D gene (6 bases). CDR3 residues: CASSQITGWGNTIYF. The DNA of the CDR3 is TGTGCCAGCAGCCAAATTACAGGGTGGGGAAACACCATATATTTT. The complete variable domain, with remaining parts taken from reference TRBV11-2 and TRBJ1-3, reads EAGVAQSPRYKIIEKRQSVAFWCNPISGHATLYWYQQILGQGPKLLIQFQNNGVVDDSQLPKDRFSAERLKGVDSTLKIQPAKLEDSAVYLCASSQITGWGNTIYFGEGSWLTVV.